Shown below are 3 T cell receptor beta chains from a single sample sequenced in a study of T cells in Graves' hyperthyroidism and ophthalmopathy. RNA transcripts provided the source from which TCR beta CDR3 regions were amplified. A set of HTBI primers served as the primers for a first-round RT-PCR of the TCR CDR3. TCRdb used MiXCR to reprocess the multiplex PCR reads, holding one entry per CDR3 protein. The table has roughly 400,000 distinct CDR3 sequences, about 25% seen once. Material: blood. The source of these receptors is a man aged 50 or older with Graves' hyperthyroidism.

This clonotype was found many times. This chain joins TRBV28 and TRBJ2-3, with 7 positions matching TRBD1. V was pared by 7 bases and J by 3 bases, with 4 bases of the junction left unmatched. The CDR3 contains 13 residues. Germline V CDR1 and CDR2: MDHEN, SYDVKM. The CDR3: CASTLQGTDTQYF. The CDR3 DNA follows: TGTGCCAGCACCCTACAGGGGACAGATACGCAGTATTTT.

V gene TRBV6-1 combines with J gene TRBJ1-2; 7 bases fit TRBD1. The CDR3 spans 15 residues. Germline-derived CDR1 and CDR2 are MNHNS and SASEGT. With V trimmed by 6 bases and J by 5 bases, 12 bases remained unmatched. CDR3 loop: CASSAVTGLGYGYTF. As DNA, the CDR3 is TGTGCCAGCAGCGCGGTGACAGGGTTGGGATATGGCTACACCTTC.

This clonotype was picked up a small number of times. The chain couples TRBV29-1 to TRBJ2-7, with no clear D. Trimming took off 6 bases at V and 5 bases at J, with 14 bases between the two ends. The CDR3 spans 12 residues. Germline V CDR1 and CDR2: SQVTM, ANQGSEA. CDR3 DNA sequence: TGCAGCGTGAGGTTCGGGTATAACGAGCAGTACTTC. Its translation is CSVRFGYNEQYF.